This T cell receptor beta chain was found in a study of T cell responses to AZD1222 COVID-19 vaccine. Study findings and constraints: The donor cohort was predominantly white British with a female majority, and clonal diversity may have been underestimated.

CDR3 length: 13 amino acids. Trimming cost V 0 bases and J 6 bases, with 9 bases left between them. Germline CDR1 SGHAT, CDR2 FQNNGV. To note about this clone: Its antigen is not identified.

This table comes from immunoSEQ multiplex PCR, and its TCRdb copy is limited to in-frame clones, with some not included. The repertoire holds 180,000 or so clones, with over 90% as singletons. This chain connects TRBV11-2 to TRBJ2-7; perhaps TRBD2 as D (5 bases). The sample consisted of peripheral blood, taken on day 0 of AZD1222 vaccination. The clonotype originates from an adult in good health. The CDR3 DNA sequence: TGTGCCAGCAGCTTAGATGAGGGTTCCGAGCAGTACTTC. Protein: CASSLDEGSEQYF.